This T cell receptor beta chain was recovered during a study of T cells in Graves' hyperthyroidism and ophthalmopathy (dated by TCRdb to between 2018 and 2021). For context, the study as a whole: Peripheral blood samples were taken at the time of initial diagnosis, prior to any treatment. To identify distinguishing TCR V-J signatures, a discovery cohort of about a hundred patients was used, comprising 40 to 45 with Graves' ophthalmopathy and around 60 with stable Graves' hyperthyroidism. Prospective prediction of ophthalmopathy was tested in an independent validation cohort of 18 hyperthyroidism patients and some 17 patients who later progressed to ophthalmopathy. The 95 to 100 discovery patients were divided at random into training and test sets in a 7:3 ratio. The study also compared thyroid tissue and blood T-cell repertoires from about six Graves' hyperthyroidism patients. Once sampling was done, hyperthyroidism patients were given methimazole at a starting dose of 30 mg daily, whereas ophthalmopathy patients were given high-dose intravenous methylprednisolone. According to the paper, TCR Vbeta CDR3 sequencing was carried out on over 130 peripheral blood samples, which came from under 50 ophthalmopathy, around 75 hyperthyroidism and approximately 17 progressor patients.

Ophthalmopathy patients had moderately to severely active disease, Clinical Activity Score of at least 3, NOSPECS grade of at least 4, and duration under 3 months. Any patient with an uncontrolled infection, another autoimmune disease, pregnancy or lactation was excluded. Diagnoses were based on clinical symptoms, serum thyroxine and TRAb, thyroid ultrasound and orbital computed tomography. Ficoll-Paque density gradient centrifugation was used to isolate PBMCs from about 9 ml of fresh peripheral blood. Total RNA was extracted with Trizol reagent, and quality was checked on an Agilent 2100 Bioanalyzer. What the research found in general, with its limitations: Most expanded thyroid clonotypes (frequency above 0.001) were also found in blood, which suggests that blood repertoires may mirror thyroid immune responses. No statistical method was used to fix the sample size in advance, and group allocation was not hidden from the investigators. In validation, progression to ophthalmopathy was predicted by the model with around 70% sensitivity and 72% to 85% specificity, a median of roughly six months before onset. A 13 V-J signature model separated ophthalmopathy from stable hyperthyroidism, with 87.88% sensitivity and approximately 81% specificity in cross-validation and 80%/75% in testing.

Amplification of TCR beta CDR3 regions was carried out from RNA transcripts. For the first round of RT-PCR on the TCR CDR3, the HTBI primer set was used together with the Qiagen OneStep RT-PCR kit. A second multiplex PCR round built the libraries, followed by size selection and purification. Libraries were sequenced paired-end with 100 bp reads on an Illumina HiSeq2000. The paper's processing steps were these. SOAPnuke was used to process the raw data, removing reads that contained adapters or uncalled bases, had a mean Phred below 15, or lacked an exact match to the constant primer or identifier. COPE v1.2.5 was used to merge high-quality paired reads, and clonotypes were defined as unique nucleotide sequences. MiTCR v1.1 was used to align the clonotypes against IMGT TRBV, TRBD and TRBJ reference segments. Only V-J combinations with frequency above 0.0001, covering 99% to 99.2% of repertoires, were analysed. The TCS score was defined as the ratio of F50 (clonal expansion) to E x V (chaos), calculated using BLOSUM62-based TCRdist between CDR3 peptides within each V-J. Welch's t-statistics and random forest reduced 500 to 650 V-J features to 13, which were used in a naive Bayes classifier (R e1071). TCRdb itself trimmed the public reads at Q25 with fastp, ran MiXCR and retained productive beta chains. One record per CDR3 amino acid sequence lists the most common genes and DNA. The V and J calls were determined by TCRdb, not by the authors. In this sample the table shows 330,000 or so distinct CDR3 sequences, around 18% of which occur a single time. 15% to 17% of the sample is taken by the ten largest.

At least ten counts were recorded for this clonotype. Its antigen remains unidentified. Base qualities are missing; no much larger clone stands one base away. Reading the germline V gene gives CDR1 MDHEN and CDR2 SYDVKM. The junction carries 13 bases between V and J, which are trimmed by 7 bases and 4 bases respectively. The CDR3, from cysteine to phenylalanine, totals 13 residues. Left in the record is the CDR3 DNA by itself, 39 bases read in frame from the first base. Recombination joined TRBV28 with TRBJ1-2; no D gene call is confident. Material for sequencing was blood. The source is a woman in her forties with Graves' ophthalmopathy. Read as DNA, the sequence is TGTGCCAGCATTTCAGGAGTCGGCTATGGCTACACCTTC. The translation is CASISGVGYGYTF.